A single sample is the source of the 11 T cell receptor beta chains below, sequenced in a study of shared clonotypes between healthy human individuals. The assay was immunoSEQ multiplex PCR, and TCRdb's table has in-frame clones only and misses some. The sample consists of millions of clones, roughly 96% of them appearing once. The sample was naive CD4+ T cells sorted from blood. Stated subset: CD45RA+ positively selected. These receptors were taken from a man aged 18 to 35 in good health.

The V gene is TRBV10-3, the J gene TRBJ2-7; weak D call: TRBD2 (6 bases). V was cut by 6 bases and J by 3 bases, with 15 bases left in between. The CDR3 has 14 amino acids. Germline CDR1 reads ENHRY; CDR2 reads SYGVKD. The CDR3 DNA reads TGTGCCATCAGATCCGGGACTGGCAACTACGAGCAGTACTTC. Its translation is CAIRSGTGNYEQYF.

The chain couples TRBV20-1 to TRBJ2-2; a possible D gene is TRBD2 (6 bases). The ends were cut back, 6 bases at V and 9 bases at J, with 11 bases in the middle. The germline gives CDR1 DFQATT, CDR2 SNEGSKA (reference sequence). The CDR3 extends over 11 amino acids. The CDR3 here is CSAVLARELFF. CDR3 sequence (DNA): TGCAGTGCGGTCCTAGCGAGGGAGCTGTTTTTT.

The chain has TRBV6-5 and TRBJ1-3, with 9 bases fitting TRBD1. Germline lookup yields CDR1 MNHEY and CDR2 SVGAGI. This CDR3 spans 15 amino acids. V was clipped by 6 bases and J by 5 bases; unmatched bases: 8. CDR3 sequence (DNA): TGTGCCAGCAGCCGCGGGACAGGGCAGAGAAACACCATATATTTT. Its translation is CASSRGTGQRNTIYF.

A word on this clone: At the DNA level, this CDR3 is encoded by other sequences in the same sample as well. This chain joins TRBV6-5 and TRBJ2-3; tentatively, D is TRBD2 (6 bases). Trimming removed 6 bases at V and 0 bases at J, with 10 bases between. Germline V CDR1 and CDR2: MNHEY, SVGAGI. The CDR3 has 14 amino acids. CDR3 nucleotides: TGTGCCAGCAGAACAAGCGGGAGCACAGATACGCAGTATTTT. Translation: CASRTSGSTDTQYF.

This chain links TRBV9 with TRBJ1-4; D may be TRBD1 (5 bases). V was cut by 0 bases and J by 5 bases, with 8 bases left in between. Germline-derived CDR1 and CDR2 are SGDLS and YYNGEE. The CDR3 extends over 14 amino acids. Written as DNA, the CDR3 is TGTGCCAGCAGCGTAGAGGGGATCAATGAAAAACTGTTTTTT. This encodes CASSVEGINEKLFF.

The chain combines TRBV27 with TRBJ2-3; no clear D gene. Per germline, CDR1 MNHEY and CDR2 SMNVEV (reference sequence). The germline V and J ends were trimmed by 4 bases and 1 base, with 15 bases remaining between them. The CDR3 length is 16 residues. The CDR3 DNA sequence: TGTGCCAGCAGTTCCCCGTGGGGTGGTGGCACAGATACGCAGTATTTT. Its translation: CASSSPWGGGTDTQYF.

The chain employs TRBV7-8 and TRBJ2-3; D is unresolved. The CDR3 sequence is 14 residues long. V was cut by 3 bases and J by 2 bases, with 9 bases left in between. Germline values: CDR1 SGHVS, CDR2 FQNEAQ. CDR3 sequence reads: CASSLFSNTDTQYF. The CDR3, as DNA: TGTGCCAGCAGCTTGTTTAGCAACACAGATACGCAGTATTTT.

This clone showed up just once. The V gene is TRBV6-1, the J gene TRBJ1-4; 8 bases are shared with TRBD1. This CDR3 region has 14 residues. V lost 6 bases and J lost 5; bases outside the gene matches: 5. Germline CDR1 is MNHNS and CDR2 is SASEGT. This CDR3 reads CASRQQGGNEKLFF. DNA of the CDR3: TGTGCCAGCAGACAACAGGGGGGAAATGAAAAACTGTTTTTT.

The CDR3 DNA follows: TGTGCCAGCAGCCGAGTGGGCGGGAACTACGAGCAGTACTTC. It translates to CASSRVGGNYEQYF. The V gene is TRBV7-9, the J gene TRBJ2-7; perhaps TRBD2 as D (6 bases). The CDR3 spans 14 residues. Trimming removed 5 bases at V and 3 bases at J, with 14 bases between. Per the germline V gene, CDR1 is SEHNR and CDR2 is FQNEAQ (reference sequence).

This clone was seen many times. The chain has TRBV18 and TRBJ1-6, with 7 bases fitting TRBD1. V gave up 8 bases and J gave up 7 bases; unmatched junction bases: 8. The CDR3 extends over 14 amino acids. Germline lookup yields CDR1 KGHSH and CDR2 LQKENI. CDR3 nucleotide sequence: TGTGCCAGCGCAAGACAGGGAGGGAATTCACCCCTCCACTTT. Its protein product is CASARQGGNSPLHF.

This chain connects TRBV2 to TRBJ2-3, with TRBD1 matching 8 bases. Germline V gene sequence: CDR1 SNHLY, CDR2 FYNNEI. The CDR3 covers 15 residues. Losses at the gene ends were 5 bases for V and 3 bases for J; bases not matched to a gene: 7. In DNA form, the CDR3 reads TGTGCCAGCAGTCAGACAGGGGCTCTAACAGATACGCAGTATTTT. It yields the protein CASSQTGALTDTQYF.